Each of the 10 T cell receptor beta chains below was sequenced from the same sample in a study of cytomegalovirus exposure and HLA in healthy donors. The PCR employed 60 Vbeta primers together with 13 Jbeta primers. Assay used: immunoSEQ multiplex PCR; TCRdb lists only in-frame clones, some missing. The sample carries approximately 150,000 clones, roughly 77% recorded once. Input material: PBMCs. The receptors originated from a male donor in good health and CMV-seronegative.

This chain joins TRBV7-9 and TRBJ2-1, with D possibly TRBD2 on 5 matching bases. Per germline, CDR1 SEHNR and CDR2 FQNEAQ (reference sequence). This CDR3 spans 12 amino acids. V lost 4 bases and J 9 bases, leaving 10 bases between the germline ends. In DNA form, the CDR3 reads TGTGCCAGCAGCTCAGGTGCGGGTGAGCAGTTCTTC. Amino acids: CASSSGAGEQFF.

This clone was detected a few times. The chain has TRBV4-1 and TRBJ2-7; 9 bases line up with TRBD1. Unmatched junction bases numbered 6, after V lost 1 base and J lost 2 bases. The length of the CDR3 is 16 residues. Germline-derived CDR1 and CDR2 are MGHRA and YSYEKL. CDR3 bases: TGCGCCAGCAGCCAAGGGGAGGGACAGGGCACCTACGAGCAGTACTTC. Translating it yields CASSQGEGQGTYEQYF.

Only a few counts were recorded for this clone. The chain joins TRBV6-4 to TRBJ2-1; the match to TRBD2 covers 13 bases. The V and J ends lost 4 bases and 6 bases, in that order; junction bases with no gene match: 0. Germline lookup yields CDR1 MRHNA and CDR2 SNTAGT. The CDR3 contains 14 residues. CDR3 sequence: CASSGTSGSNEQFF. The CDR3 nucleotides are TGTGCCAGCAGTGGGACTAGCGGGAGCAATGAGCAGTTCTTC.

This clone turned up a few times. The genes are TRBV2 and TRBJ1-1, with TRBD1 matching over 7 bases. CDR1 SNHLY and CDR2 FYNNEI come from the germline V gene. With 5 bases clipped from V and 5 bases from J, the junction kept 5 bases outside the gene matches. This CDR3 region has 13 residues. The CDR3 nucleotides read TGTGCCAGCAGTAACAGGGGAGATACTGAAGCTTTCTTT. Translating it yields CASSNRGDTEAFF. Full variable domain (missing parts from reference TRBV2 and TRBJ1-1): EPEVTQTPSHQVTQMGQEVILRCVPISNHLYFYWYRQILGQKVEFLVSFYNNEISEKSEIFDDQFSVERPDGSNFTLKIRSTKLEDSAMYFCASSNRGDTEAFFGQGTRLTVV.

The chain's CDR3 is CASSYGTGATGELFF. The CDR3 DNA follows: TGTGCCAGCAGTTACGGGACAGGGGCGACCGGGGAGCTGTTTTTT. V is TRBV6-5 and J is TRBJ2-2; 10 nucleotides align to TRBD1. The CDR3 extends over 15 amino acids. Germline assignment: CDR1 MNHEY and CDR2 SVGAGI. V shed 2 bases and J 5 bases; nucleotides not matched to a gene: 2.

The rearrangement joins TRBV5-1 to TRBJ2-5, with D hard to call. The DNA end lines up better with TRBJ2-7; the J call may be wrong. Germline V CDR1 and CDR2: SGHRS, YFSETQ. This CDR3 contains 12 residues. The CDR3 is CASSVTSYEQYF. The CDR3 DNA sequence: TGCGCCAGCAGCGTAACTTCCTACGAGCAGTACTTC.

This chain joins TRBV19 and TRBJ2-6; maybe TRBD1 (6 bases). The CDR3 consists of 15 residues. The germline V gene has CDR1 LNHDA and CDR2 SQIVND (reference sequence). V was trimmed by 6 bases and J by 0 bases, leaving 9 bases between them. The CDR3 loop reads CASSRGVSGANVLTF. CDR3 sequence (DNA): TGTGCCAGTAGCAGGGGAGTCTCTGGGGCCAACGTCCTGACTTTC.

The rearrangement uses TRBV11-2 and TRBJ2-6; TRBD2 is a possible D gene (5 bases). This CDR3 region has 15 residues. V was trimmed by 5 bases and J by 2 bases, leaving 10 bases between them. The germline V gene has CDR1 SGHAT and CDR2 FQNNGV. In DNA, the CDR3 is TGTGCCAGCAGCCCCCCCGGGGCTGGGGCCAACGTCCTGACTTTC. The encoded protein is CASSPPGAGANVLTF.

The chain links TRBV5-1 to TRBJ2-7; the match to TRBD2 covers 7 bases. V was pared by 3 bases and J by 4 bases, with 7 bases of the junction left unmatched. Germline loops: CDR1 SGHRS, CDR2 YFSETQ. The CDR3 runs 14 residues. The CDR3 DNA reads as TGCGCCAGCAGCTCGGGACTATCAAAGTACGAGCAGTACTTC. Its translation is CASSSGLSKYEQYF.

The rearrangement uses TRBV5-6 and TRBJ1-2; 7 bases fit TRBD1. Trimming at V came to 4 bases and at J to 6 bases, leaving 9 bases not matched to a gene. The length of the CDR3 is 14 residues. The V gene's germline CDR1 is SGHDT and CDR2 YYEEEE. The CDR3 DNA sequence: TGTGCCAGCAGCCGCCGCTTCCAGGGGGATGGCTACACCTTC. This encodes CASSRRFQGDGYTF.